The present T cell receptor (beta chain) was sequenced within a study of cytomegalovirus exposure and HLA in healthy donors. General study findings and limits: Several V segments, TRBV6-2 and TRBV6-3 among them, could not be told apart and were dropped.

Germline V CDR1 and CDR2: SQVTM, ANQGSEA. The V segment lost 6 bases and the J segment 4 bases; nucleotides outside the gene matches: 8. The CDR3 runs to 14 residues. This clone appeared a single time. Its antigen remains unknown. The PCR used 60 Vbeta and 13 Jbeta primers. Profiled with immunoSEQ multiplex PCR; TCRdb holds only in-frame clones, not every one. The sample gives 120,000 or so clones, 83% of which show up once; approximately 3.8% is in the top ten. The receptor comes from a middle-aged woman in good health and CMV-seropositive. The sample was PBMCs. The rearrangement uses TRBV29-1 and TRBJ2-2, with TRBD1 identical over 7 bases. The DNA of the CDR3 is TGCAGCGTACGAACAGGGGAAGTCACCGGGGAGCTGTTTTTT. This codes for CSVRTGEVTGELFF.